One and the same sample provided the 30 T cell receptor beta chains below, sequenced in a study of control samples from healthy donors and cancer patients (dated by TCRdb to about 2020). The library was generated by the immunoSEQ multiplex PCR assay. TCRdb limited this immuneACCESS table to in-frame rearrangements with V and J called. A share of clones is missing; checked studies link under half to unresolved V genes, and the rest is unexplained. Here the sample has 170,000 or so clones; around 96% occur a single time. The ten largest clones add up to around 8.5% of the sample. The sample comprised blood. The source is a woman aged 40 to 50 in good health.

The J gene is TRBJ2-7, the V gene TRBV7-8, with 10 positions matching TRBD1. The CDR3 is 16 residues long. Germline values: CDR1 SGHVS, CDR2 FQNEAQ. After removal of 3 bases from V and 4 bases from J, the junction contained 9 bases not matched to a gene. In DNA, the CDR3 is TGTGCCAGCAGCTTGGGGACAGGGGCAGATGTTTACGAGCAGTACTTC. Translation gives CASSLGTGADVYEQYF.

The V gene is TRBV27, the J gene TRBJ2-5; no clear D gene. Germline V gene lookup returns CDR1 MNHEY and CDR2 SMNVEV (reference sequence). With 0 bases removed from V and 2 bases from J, the gap between germline ends came to 7 bases. The CDR3 is made up of 14 amino acids. CDR3 in DNA: TGTGCCAGCAGTTTATCCCGTCAGCAAGAGACCCAGTACTTC. Protein sequence: CASSLSRQQETQYF.

The chain is built from TRBV5-1 and TRBJ2-5; 7 bases are a match to TRBD1. The germline CDR1 and CDR2 sequences are SGHRS and YFSETQ. The CDR3 has 15 residues. The J segment lost 1 base and the V segment lost 4 bases, leaving 7 bases of the junction unmatched. The CDR3 loop is CASSPEGAAQETQYF. CDR3 bases: TGCGCCAGCAGCCCCGAGGGGGCGGCCCAAGAGACCCAGTACTTC.

This chain uses TRBV18 with TRBJ1-5, with 10 bases aligning to TRBD1. V shed 3 bases, J shed 2 bases, and the junction held 1 base outside the gene matches. There are 15 residues in the CDR3. Germline lookup yields CDR1 KGHSH and CDR2 LQKENI. CDR3 nucleotide sequence: TGTGCCAGCTCACCTGGGACAGGGGGCAATCAGCCCCAGCATTTT. This sequence encodes CASSPGTGGNQPQHF.

The gene calls are TRBV9 and TRBJ2-3; 11 bases agree with TRBD2. The trim removed 4 bases at V and 2 bases at J, leaving 9 bases unmatched. Looked up from germline, CDR1 is SGDLS and CDR2 is YYNGEE. This CDR3 is built from 17 residues. Here the CDR3 DNA reads TGTGCCAGCAGCCGAGGGGCTAGCGGGAGGATCACAGATACGCAGTATTTT. This encodes CASSRGASGRITDTQYF.

V gene TRBV27 combines with J gene TRBJ2-1; D is possibly TRBD1 or TRBD2 (5 bases each). The CDR3 is made up of 14 amino acids. The V gene's germline CDR1 is MNHEY and CDR2 SMNVEV (reference sequence). Between the trimmed V and J ends, which lost 5 bases and 5 bases, there was a span of 13 bases. The CDR3 region has the DNA TGTGCCAGCAGTGCCAGGGACCGACACAATGAGCAGTTCTTC. This codes for CASSARDRHNEQFF.

The V gene is TRBV11-3, the J gene TRBJ2-4; 9 bases map to TRBD1. The CDR3 is 16 residues long. J gave up 3 bases and V 5 bases, and 8 bases lay outside the gene matches. Germline CDR1 and CDR2: SGHNT and YENEEA. The CDR3 coding sequence is TGTGCCAGCAGCGGCCGGGACAGGGAAGGCAAAAACATTCAGTACTTC. As protein: CASSGRDREGKNIQYF.

This clone was seen only once. This chain links TRBV7-6 with TRBJ1-1; D gene ambiguous. CDR3 length: 14 residues. Between the trimmed V and J ends, which lost 4 bases and 1 base, there was a span of 10 bases. From germline, CDR1 is SGHVS and CDR2 FNYEAQ. The CDR3 here is CASSSPFPNTEAFF. The CDR3 DNA reads as TGTGCCAGCAGCTCTCCCTTCCCGAACACTGAAGCTTTCTTT.

V is TRBV27 and J is TRBJ1-2, with D perhaps matching TRBD1 (5 bases). Trimming pared 4 bases from V and 10 bases from J, leaving 19 bases between. Germline V gives CDR1 MNHEY, CDR2 SMNVEV (reference sequence). The CDR3 spans 14 residues. The CDR3 sequence is CASSSRQIVWDYTF. CDR3 in DNA: TGTGCCAGCAGTTCTCGACAGATTGTTTGGGACTACACCTTC.

V is TRBV5-6 and J is TRBJ2-3; the match to TRBD2 covers 11 bases. From germline, CDR1 is SGHDT and CDR2 YYEEEE. The trim removed 0 bases at V and 0 bases at J, leaving 3 bases unmatched. The CDR3 spans 17 residues. The CDR3 is CASSLVAGGHSTDTQYF. CDR3 bases: TGTGCCAGCAGCTTGGTAGCGGGGGGGCATAGCACAGATACGCAGTATTTT.

The V and J genes are TRBV6-2 or TRBV6-3 and TRBJ2-5; D may be TRBD1 (6 bases). The CDR3 is made up of 16 amino acids. The V gene's germline CDR1 is MNHEY and CDR2 SVGEGT. V lost 0 bases to trimming and J lost 4 bases, with 15 bases between them. CDR3 bases: TGTGCCAGCAGTTACTCGTCGGCACAGGGCCTAGAGACCCAGTACTTC. It specifies CASSYSSAQGLETQYF.

This chain links TRBV11-2 with TRBJ2-3; D might be TRBD1 (5 bases). The CDR3 has 15 amino acids. Per germline, CDR1 SGHAT and CDR2 FQNNGV. The ends were cut back, 1 base at V and 4 bases at J, with 12 bases in the middle. Written as DNA, the CDR3 is TGTGCCAGCAGCTTAGTTCAGGGTTTCGCAGATACGCAGTATTTT. Protein sequence: CASSLVQGFADTQYF.

This chain uses TRBV5-6 with TRBJ1-1; D unresolved. CDR1 and CDR2 from the germline V gene are SGHDT and YYEEEE. With 4 bases removed from V and 11 bases from J, the gap between germline ends came to 18 bases. This CDR3 has 13 residues. The DNA of the CDR3 is TGTGCCAGCAGCGCGAACAACGAGTATAGGGCTTTCTTT. It yields the protein CASSANNEYRAFF.

V gene TRBV9 combines with J gene TRBJ2-7; 11 bases align to TRBD2. The length of the CDR3 is 14 residues. Germline loops: CDR1 SGDLS, CDR2 YYNGEE. V lost 3 bases and J lost 4; bases outside the gene matches: 3. CDR3 in DNA: TGTGCCAGCAGCGCGACTAGCGGGATATACGAGCAGTACTTC. Encoded protein: CASSATSGIYEQYF.

This chain uses TRBV5-4 with TRBJ2-1; D is possibly TRBD2 (6 bases). CDR3 length: 17 amino acids. Trimming pared 2 bases from V and 0 bases from J, leaving 15 bases between. Per germline, CDR1 SGHNT and CDR2 YYREEE (reference sequence). This chain's CDR3 is CASSFGGWRNSYNEQFF. Written as DNA, the CDR3 is TGTGCCAGCAGCTTCGGAGGGTGGAGAAACTCCTACAATGAGCAGTTCTTC.

V gene TRBV11-2 combines with J gene TRBJ2-3; TRBD2 might be the D (6 bases). There are 13 residues in the CDR3. Per the germline V gene, CDR1 is SGHAT and CDR2 is FQNNGV. V lost 5 bases to trimming and J lost 13 bases, with 19 bases between them. CDR3 loop: CASSPRLGGVEYF. The CDR3 DNA reads TGTGCCAGCAGCCCCCGCTTGGGCGGGGTGGAGTATTTT.

The CDR3 region has the DNA TGCGCCAGCAGCCAAATCACCGGGACAGGGGTGGAAAAACTGTTTTTT. Translating it yields CASSQITGTGVEKLFF. The chain has TRBV4-1 and TRBJ1-4; 10 bases match TRBD1. The CDR3 extends over 16 amino acids. J was trimmed by 8 bases and V by 2 bases; bases with no gene match: 8. The germline V gene encodes CDR1 MGHRA and CDR2 YSYEKL.

This clone was seen only once. The V and J genes are TRBV19 and TRBJ2-7, with D tentatively TRBD2 (6 bases). V lost 3 bases and J lost 5, with 14 bases in between. This CDR3 comprises 14 residues. Germline CDR1 reads LNHDA; CDR2 reads SQIVND (reference sequence). CDR3 sequence reads: CASSISWGVHEQYF. CDR3 bases: TGTGCCAGTAGTATTTCGTGGGGGGTCCACGAGCAGTACTTC.

V gene TRBV3-1 (or the pseudogene TRBV3-2) combines with J gene TRBJ1-2; D perhaps matches TRBD1 (5 bases). V lost 0 bases to trimming and J lost 5 bases, with 10 bases between them. The germline gives CDR1 LGHDT, CDR2 YNNKEL (reference sequence). The CDR3 runs to 14 residues. This CDR3 is CASSQDRQLYGYTF. Here the CDR3 DNA reads TGTGCCAGCAGCCAAGATCGACAGCTTTATGGCTACACCTTC.

The CDR3: CAISELAGVEQFF. In DNA form, the CDR3 reads TGTGCCATCAGTGAACTAGCGGGAGTCGAGCAGTTCTTC. The gene calls are TRBV10-3 and TRBJ2-1, with 11 positions matching TRBD2. Germline CDR1 reads ENHRY; CDR2 reads SYGVKD. This CDR3 spans 13 amino acids. After removal of 3 bases from V and 10 bases from J, the junction contained 2 bases not matched to a gene.

V and J are TRBV10-2 and TRBJ2-1; 10 bases fit TRBD2. The CDR3 covers 14 residues. Per the germline V gene, CDR1 is WSHSY and CDR2 is SAAADI. V shed 7 bases, J shed 10 bases, and the junction held 10 bases outside the gene matches. The CDR3 sequence: CASKREGLLREQFF. The CDR3 bases are TGCGCCAGCAAGCGGGAGGGCCTTTTACGCGAGCAGTTCTTC.

V gene TRBV9 combines with J gene TRBJ2-6; D is uncertain. Trimming took 7 bases from V and 4 from J, leaving 9 bases between them. The CDR3 spans 13 residues. Germline CDR1 SGDLS, CDR2 YYNGEE. DNA for the CDR3: TGTGCCAGCTCTGGTTCAGGGGCCAACGTCCTGACTTTC. As protein: CASSGSGANVLTF.

This chain joins TRBV11-3 and TRBJ2-7; D is ambiguous. The V gene's germline CDR1 is SGHNT and CDR2 YENEEA. V lost 0 bases to trimming and J lost 6 bases, with 6 bases between them. This CDR3 region has 12 residues. CDR3 protein: CASSLDASEQYF. The CDR3 DNA reads as TGTGCCAGCAGCTTAGACGCCTCCGAGCAGTACTTC.

The V and J genes are TRBV2 and TRBJ1-2; D is possibly TRBD1 (5 bases). The V end was cut by 5 bases, the J end by 7 bases, with 17 bases between. From germline, CDR1 is SNHLY and CDR2 FYNNEI. The CDR3 totals 14 residues. CDR3 loop: CASSPREGRLGYTF. The CDR3, as DNA: TGTGCCAGCAGTCCTCGAGAGGGGCGGCTTGGCTACACCTTC. The full variable domain, in which reference TRBV2 and TRBJ1-2 provide the parts outside the CDR3, is EPEVTQTPSHQVTQMGQEVILRCVPISNHLYFYWYRQILGQKVEFLVSFYNNEISEKSEIFDDQFSVERPDGSNFTLKIRSTKLEDSAMYFCASSPREGRLGYTFGSGTRLTVV.

The rearrangement joins TRBV5-5 to TRBJ2-2, with 9 bases lining up with TRBD2. V shed 5 bases and J 7 bases; nucleotides not matched to a gene: 9. CDR1 and CDR2 from the germline V gene are SGHKS and YYEKEE (reference sequence). The CDR3 covers 15 residues. The CDR3 coding sequence is TGTGCCAGCAGTGATACCGGGACTAGCTACGGGGAGCTGTTTTTT. Amino acids: CASSDTGTSYGELFF. Using reference TRBV5-5 and TRBJ2-2 for the parts outside the CDR3, the full variable domain is DAGVTQSPTHLIKTRGQQVTLRCSPISGHKSVSWYQQVLGQGPQFIFQYYEKEERGRGNFPDRFSARQFPNYSSELNVNALLLGDSALYLCASSDTGTSYGELFFGEGSRLTVL.

This sequence joins TRBV3-1 (or the pseudogene TRBV3-2) and TRBJ2-1, with D unresolved. Germline loops: CDR1 LGHDT, CDR2 YNNKEL (reference sequence). This CDR3 is 16 amino acids long. V shed 0 bases and J shed 0 bases, with 9 bases lying between them. The CDR3: CASSQEPAVSYNEQFF. The CDR3 DNA reads as TGTGCCAGCAGCCAAGAGCCAGCAGTCTCCTACAATGAGCAGTTCTTC.

The rearrangement links TRBV4-1 to TRBJ2-3, with D maybe TRBD1 (5 bases). The CDR3 contains 15 residues. Per germline, CDR1 MGHRA and CDR2 YSYEKL. The germline V and J ends were trimmed by 1 base and 0 bases, with 8 bases remaining between them. In DNA form, the CDR3 reads TGCGCCAGCAGCCAAGGACAGTCGAGCACAGATACGCAGTATTTT. Translation: CASSQGQSSTDTQYF.

This chain uses TRBV11-2 with TRBJ1-2; D unclear. The germline V gene has CDR1 SGHAT and CDR2 FQNNGV. V gave up 0 bases and J gave up 7 bases, with 15 bases separating them. CDR3 length: 15 amino acids. CDR3 nucleotide sequence: TGTGCCAGCAGCTTAGATGTTGTGGGCAGATTTGGCTACACCTTC. This gives the protein CASSLDVVGRFGYTF.

The chain joins TRBV11-2 to TRBJ1-2; 7 positions agree with TRBD1. Germline CDR1 SGHAT, CDR2 FQNNGV. The V segment lost 5 bases and the J segment 0 bases; nucleotides outside the gene matches: 3. The CDR3 sequence is 14 residues long. CDR3 protein: CASSRDSSNYGYTF. CDR3 nucleotides: TGTGCCAGCAGCAGGGACAGCTCTAACTATGGCTACACCTTC. The full variable domain, its missing parts supplied by reference TRBV11-2 and TRBJ1-2, is EAGVAQSPRYKIIEKRQSVAFWCNPISGHATLYWYQQILGQGPKLLIQFQNNGVVDDSQLPKDRFSAERLKGVDSTLKIQPAKLEDSAVYLCASSRDSSNYGYTFGSGTRLTVV.

The chain carries TRBV10-3 and TRBJ2-7; 7 nucleotides align to TRBD1. Germline assignment: CDR1 ENHRY and CDR2 SYGVKD. Unmatched junction bases numbered 8, after V lost 2 bases and J lost 4 bases. The CDR3 is made up of 15 amino acids. In DNA, the CDR3 is TGTGCCATCAGTGAGCCCGGGCAGGGGGATTACGAGCAGTACTTC. Its protein product is CAISEPGQGDYEQYF.